What follows are 26 T cell receptor beta chains derived from one specimen sequenced in a study of cytomegalovirus exposure and HLA in healthy donors. The assay was immunoSEQ multiplex PCR, and TCRdb's table has in-frame clones only and misses some. This sample has a few hundred thousand clones, with approximately 87% found just once. Sequences were obtained from PBMCs. These receptors were taken from a woman in her late teens or twenties in good health and CMV-seronegative.

The gene calls are TRBV30 and TRBJ1-3, with D possibly TRBD1 on 6 matching bases. Trimming left V 3 bases short and J 0 bases short, with 18 bases between. CDR1 GTSNPN and CDR2 SVGIG come from the germline V gene (reference sequence). The CDR3 extends over 17 amino acids. The CDR3 region is CAWRRQGTDYSGNTIYF. The CDR3 DNA reads TGTGCCTGGAGACGGCAGGGGACCGACTACTCTGGAAACACCATATATTTT.

This sequence joins TRBV2 and TRBJ2-5; tentatively, D is TRBD2 (7 bases). Germline loops: CDR1 SNHLY, CDR2 FYNNEI. CDR3 length equals 16 residues. Trimming shortened V by 6 bases and J by 0 bases, and 17 bases separated the two germline ends. The CDR3 sequence: CASRTSGTLHQETQYF. In DNA, the CDR3 is TGTGCCAGCAGAACCAGCGGGACACTACACCAAGAGACCCAGTACTTC.

The gene calls are TRBV9 and TRBJ2-5; 7 bases match TRBD1. Trimming cost V 4 bases and J 1 base; bases outside gene matches: 16. This CDR3 region has 18 residues. Germline CDR1 and CDR2: SGDLS and YYNGEE. The CDR3 DNA reads TGTGCCAGCAGCCCCTACCGACAGGGAAGGGCTCGCCAAGAGACCCAGTACTTC. Translation gives CASSPYRQGRARQETQYF. Drawing the rest from reference TRBV9 and TRBJ2-5, the complete variable domain is DSGVTQTPKHLITATGQRVTLRCSPRSGDLSVYWYQQSLDQGLQFLIQYYNGEERAKGNILERFSAQQFPDLHSELNLSSLELGDSALYFCASSPYRQGRARQETQYFGPGTRLLVL.

The chain joins TRBV28 to TRBJ1-1; D ambiguous. CDR3 length: 11 amino acids. The germline V gene encodes CDR1 MDHEN and CDR2 SYDVKM. The V gene lost 2 bases and the J gene lost 8 bases, with 6 bases spanning the gap. The CDR3, as DNA: TGTGCCAGCAGTTTAGGCTCAGAAGCTTTCTTT. It encodes CASSLGSEAFF. Full variable domain (outside the CDR3, taken from reference TRBV28 and TRBJ1-1): DVKVTQSSRYLVKRTGEKVFLECVQDMDHENMFWYRQDPGLGLRLIYFSYDVKMKEKGDIPEGYSVSREKKERFSLILESASTNQTSMYLCASSLGSEAFFGQGTRLTVV.

The genes are TRBV27 and TRBJ2-7; the match to TRBD1 covers 7 bases. Germline lookup yields CDR1 MNHEY and CDR2 SMNVEV (reference sequence). The CDR3 spans 14 residues. V trimming: 6 bases; J trimming: 5 bases; junction bases outside the gene matches: 10. The CDR3 here is CASSHRTGQHEQYF. The CDR3 DNA reads as TGTGCCAGCAGCCATCGGACAGGACAGCACGAGCAGTACTTC.

This chain joins TRBV11-3 and TRBJ2-1, with 10 bases matching TRBD2. The trim removed 1 base at V and 8 bases at J, leaving 8 bases unmatched. This CDR3 region has 16 residues. Looked up from germline, CDR1 is SGHNT and CDR2 is YENEEA. CDR3 loop: CASSLGLAGGGDEQFF. In DNA, the CDR3 is TGTGCCAGCAGCTTAGGACTAGCGGGTGGCGGGGATGAGCAGTTCTTC.

CDR3 in DNA: TGTGCCAGCAAGAATAGGGGATTGGGTGTTTTGGAGCAGTTCTTC. Its protein product is CASKNRGLGVLEQFF. The chain carries TRBV11-1 and TRBJ2-1; weak D call: TRBD1 (5 bases). V was pared by 7 bases and J by 10 bases, with 23 bases between. Germline V CDR1 and CDR2: SGHAT, FQDESV (reference sequence). This CDR3 contains 15 residues.

The chain carries TRBV4-1 and TRBJ2-1; D possibly corresponds to TRBD2 (5 bases). The CDR3 runs to 15 residues. CDR1 is MGHRA, CDR2 YSYEKL, per germline. Deletions cut 1 base from V and 0 bases from J, with 7 bases between. The DNA of the CDR3 is TGCGCCAGCAGCCAAGGGACTTCCTCCTACAATGAGCAGTTCTTC. This gives the protein CASSQGTSSYNEQFF.

The CDR3 here is CASSVGGLAGSYEQYF. Written as DNA, the CDR3 is TGTGCCAGCAGCGTGGGGGGACTAGCGGGGAGCTACGAGCAGTACTTC. This chain links TRBV9 with TRBJ2-7; 13 nucleotides align to TRBD2. Germline CDR1 SGDLS, CDR2 YYNGEE. V was pared by 2 bases and J by 3 bases, with 5 bases of the junction left unmatched. This CDR3 has 16 residues.

For this clone: One end of the junction varies from germline; a read error may be responsible. V gene TRBV27 combines with J gene TRBJ2-7, with D perhaps matching TRBD2 (6 bases). The germline V gene encodes CDR1 MNHEY and CDR2 SMNVEV (reference sequence). This CDR3 comprises 14 residues. Here the CDR3 DNA reads TGTGCCAGCAGAGCGACTAGGTACGCCTACGAGCAGTGCTTC. Protein sequence: CASRATRYAYEQCF.

This clone appeared once. The CDR3 protein is CASSLPRDKQETQYF. The DNA for the CDR3 is TGTGCCAGCAGCTTGCCCCGGGACAAACAAGAGACCCAGTACTTC. The genes are TRBV7-9 and TRBJ2-5; the D gene is possibly TRBD1 (6 bases). Trimming took 3 bases from V and 2 from J, leaving 13 bases between them. Germline V gene sequence: CDR1 SEHNR, CDR2 FQNEAQ (reference sequence). This CDR3 is 15 amino acids long.

The genes are TRBV5-4 and TRBJ2-3; 7 bases match TRBD2. Germline V lookup: CDR1 SGHNT, CDR2 YYREEE (reference sequence). The CDR3 length is 15 residues. Germline trimming cut 5 bases from V and 1 base from J; bases unmatched to any gene: 7. In DNA form, the CDR3 reads TGTGCCAGCAGGCCTGCTGGGGGGGGCACAGATACGCAGTATTTT. Protein product: CASRPAGGGTDTQYF.

The chain uses TRBV29-1 and TRBJ2-1; TRBD1 matches at 7 bases. The CDR3 runs 15 residues. Germline CDR1 is SQVTM and CDR2 is ANQGSEA. Germline trimming cut 4 bases from V and 6 bases from J; bases unmatched to any gene: 12. The chain's CDR3 is CSVVRGRRGTNEQFF. The CDR3 DNA is TGCAGCGTTGTTAGGGGGCGCAGGGGCACCAATGAGCAGTTCTTC.

Comments on this clone: Germline is not matched at one junction end, which may reflect a read error. The chain links TRBV7-7 to TRBJ2-7, with D possibly being TRBD2 (5 bases). The CDR3 runs to 16 residues. Germline CDR1 SSHAT, CDR2 FNYEAQ (reference sequence). The CDR3 here is CASSLELRDVTYEQYF. CDR3 DNA: TGTGCTAGCAGCTTAGAGTTACGGGATGTAACCTACGAGCAGTACTTC.

In this sample, this clone turned up once. V usage is TRBV28 and J usage is TRBJ1-1; TRBD1 matches at 7 bases. Germline CDR1 is MDHEN and CDR2 is SYDVKM. V shed 4 bases and J 0 bases; nucleotides not matched to a gene: 8. The length of the CDR3 is 16 residues. CDR3 nucleotides: TGTGCCAGCAGTTCCCCGGGACAGAACATGAACACTGAAGCTTTCTTT. Translating it yields CASSSPGQNMNTEAFF. Full variable domain (missing parts from reference TRBV28 and TRBJ1-1): DVKVTQSSRYLVKRTGEKVFLECVQDMDHENMFWYRQDPGLGLRLIYFSYDVKMKEKGDIPEGYSVSREKKERFSLILESASTNQTSMYLCASSSPGQNMNTEAFFGQGTRLTVV.

The genes are TRBV9 and TRBJ2-1, with 11 nucleotides matching TRBD2. Germline-derived CDR1 and CDR2 are SGDLS and YYNGEE. Trimming cost V 4 bases and J 8 bases; bases outside gene matches: 5. This CDR3 contains 14 residues. DNA of the CDR3: TGTGCCAGCAGCCTACTAGCGGGAGTGGATGAGCAGTTCTTC. It is translated as CASSLLAGVDEQFF.

To note about this clone: The sample carries other DNA sequences with the same CDR3. The chain carries TRBV30 and TRBJ1-5, with a possible D match to TRBD1 (5 bases). V was cut by 2 bases and J by 4 bases, with 12 bases left in between. This CDR3 region has 14 residues. Germline-derived CDR1 and CDR2 are GTSNPN and SVGIG (reference sequence). The CDR3 nucleotides read TGTGCCTGGAGTATAAGGCAGGGAAATCAGCCCCAGCATTTT. Its translation is CAWSIRQGNQPQHF. Looking up the rest from reference TRBV30 and TRBJ1-5 gives the full variable domain: SQTIHQWPATLVQPVGSPLSLECTVEGTSNPNLYWYRQAAGRGLQLLFYSVGIGQISSEVPQNLSASRPQDRQFILSSKKLLLSDSGFYLCAWSIRQGNQPQHFGDGTRLSIL.

The chain carries TRBV28 and TRBJ2-1, with TRBD1 matching 8 bases. V was clipped by 3 bases and J by 4 bases; unmatched bases: 5. The CDR3 loop spans 15 amino acids. Germline CDR1 MDHEN, CDR2 SYDVKM. The CDR3 DNA follows: TGTGCCAGCAGTTTTACAGGGGGGATATACAATGAGCAGTTCTTC. As protein: CASSFTGGIYNEQFF.

In this sample, this clone turned up once. The V call is TRBV5-1, the J call TRBJ2-5, with 15 bases fitting TRBD2. CDR3 length: 17 amino acids. V was clipped by 2 bases and J by 4 bases; unmatched bases: 6. Per the germline V gene, CDR1 is SGHRS and CDR2 is YFSETQ. The CDR3 protein is CASSLIPGLAGGETQYF. The CDR3 bases are TGCGCCAGCAGCTTAATACCGGGACTAGCGGGAGGAGAGACCCAGTACTTC.

The DNA for the CDR3 is TGTGCCAGCAGCCTACAGGGGGCGGTCACTGAAGCTTTCTTT. Its protein is CASSLQGAVTEAFF. The V call is TRBV6-5, the J call TRBJ1-1; 9 positions match TRBD1. Germline V gene sequence: CDR1 MNHEY, CDR2 SVGAGI. With V trimmed by 6 bases and J by 4 bases, 6 bases remained unmatched. The CDR3 covers 14 residues.

V and J are TRBV29-1 and TRBJ2-7; 10 positions match TRBD2. In germline, CDR1 is SQVTM, CDR2 ANQGSEA. CDR3 length: 13 amino acids. V was clipped by 4 bases and J by 6 bases; unmatched bases: 6. The CDR3 sequence: CSVGGLAGAEQYF. The DNA of the CDR3 is TGCAGCGTTGGGGGGCTAGCGGGAGCCGAGCAGTACTTC.

This clone was counted a single time. The chain carries TRBV27 and TRBJ2-5, with TRBD2 matching 8 bases. The CDR3 runs to 16 residues. The J segment lost 4 bases and the V segment lost 5 bases, leaving 12 bases of the junction unmatched. CDR1 is MNHEY and CDR2 is SMNVEV in the germline V gene (reference sequence). In DNA, the CDR3 is TGTGCCAGCAGTCCTGAAACGGGAGGGCCGGTAGAGACCCAGTACTTC. This translates into CASSPETGGPVETQYF.

The chain employs TRBV4-3 and TRBJ2-5; D may be TRBD2 (6 bases). Germline V gene sequence: CDR1 LGHNA, CDR2 YSLEER. V was cut by 5 bases and J by 2 bases, with 18 bases left in between. This CDR3 is built from 16 residues. This chain's CDR3 is CASSTQLVGGQETQYF. The CDR3 bases are TGCGCCAGCAGCACCCAGCTAGTGGGAGGACAAGAGACCCAGTACTTC.

The chain has TRBV29-1 and TRBJ2-3; the match to TRBD2 covers 11 bases. This CDR3 comprises 16 residues. The germline V gene has CDR1 SQVTM and CDR2 ANQGSEA. The junction had 2 bases not matched to a gene; V was cut back by 0 bases and J by 0 bases. CDR3: CSVEDRTSGSTDTQYF. CDR3 in DNA: TGCAGCGTTGAAGATAGGACTAGCGGGAGCACAGATACGCAGTATTTT.

The chain is built from TRBV5-1 and TRBJ2-1, with a tentative D call TRBD2 (6 bases). Trimming removed 0 bases from V and 6 bases from J, with 25 bases in between. The CDR3 runs 19 residues. Germline-derived CDR1 and CDR2 are SGHRS and YFSETQ. CDR3: CASSLGYPANRRAVNEQFF. The CDR3, as DNA: TGCGCCAGCAGCTTGGGCTACCCTGCTAACAGGAGGGCCGTCAATGAGCAGTTCTTC.

The chain recombines TRBV29-1 with TRBJ1-5; a weak D match, TRBD1 (5 bases). This CDR3 has 13 amino acids. V was clipped by 4 bases and J by 3 bases, with 10 bases between them. CDR1 is SQVTM and CDR2 is ANQGSEA in the germline V gene. In DNA, the CDR3 is TGCAGCGTTGTAGACAGAATCAATCAGCCCCAGCATTTT. It encodes CSVVDRINQPQHF.